This entry describes one TCR beta chain. CDR3 length equals 17 residues. After removal of 7 bases from V and 0 bases from J, the junction contained 11 bases not matched to a gene. In germline, CDR1 is MNHEY, CDR2 SVGEGT. Priming of first-strand cDNA relied on TRAV- and TRBV-specific primers (covering alpha and beta chains). TCRs were amplified for 15 to 20 PCR cycles with a constant-region primer and V-primer adapter. TCRdb processed the reads anew with MiXCR; each CDR3 protein has one entry. The table records some 10,000 distinct CDR3 sequences, roughly two thirds of them present only once. These data are taken from a study of low-dose radiotherapy and immunotherapy resistance in tumors. About the study: Patients took aspirin (300 mg orally, daily) for four cycles beginning at cycle 1 day 1.

The chain uses TRBV6-2 or TRBV6-3 and TRBJ2-1; 8 positions agree with TRBD2. The origin of this receptor is a human donor with advanced metastatic prostate, ovarian, gallbladder or colorectal cancer (not recorded which). This table probably holds off-target reads from a library built for another chain. The CDR3 loop reads CASITRIAGSSYNEQFF. DNA for the CDR3: TGTGCCAGCATCACCAGGATAGCGGGGAGCTCCTACAATGAGCAGTTCTTC.